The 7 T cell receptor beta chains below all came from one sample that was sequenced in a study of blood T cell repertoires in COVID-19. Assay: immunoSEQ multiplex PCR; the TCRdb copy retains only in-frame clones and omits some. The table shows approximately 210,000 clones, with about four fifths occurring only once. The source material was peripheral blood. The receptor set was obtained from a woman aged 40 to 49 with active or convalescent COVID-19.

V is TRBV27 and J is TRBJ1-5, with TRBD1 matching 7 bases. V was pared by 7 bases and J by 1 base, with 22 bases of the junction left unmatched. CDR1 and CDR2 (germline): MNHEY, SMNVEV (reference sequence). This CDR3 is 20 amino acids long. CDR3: CASIVFPEAGGGASNQPQHF. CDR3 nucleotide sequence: TGTGCCAGCATCGTTTTCCCTGAAGCGGGAGGGGGCGCAAGCAATCAGCCCCAGCATTTT.

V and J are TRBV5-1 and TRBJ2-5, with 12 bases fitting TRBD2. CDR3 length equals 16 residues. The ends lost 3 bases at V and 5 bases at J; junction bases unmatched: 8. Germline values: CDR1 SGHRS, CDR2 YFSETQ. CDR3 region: CASSSLTSGSDETQYF. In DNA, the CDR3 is TGCGCCAGCAGCTCCCTGACTAGCGGGAGTGATGAGACCCAGTACTTC.

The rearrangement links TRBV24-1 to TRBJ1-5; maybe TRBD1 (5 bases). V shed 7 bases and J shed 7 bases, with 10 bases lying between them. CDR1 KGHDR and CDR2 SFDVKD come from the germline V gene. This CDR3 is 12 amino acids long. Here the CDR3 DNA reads TGTGCCACCAGCGACGCAGGGCAGCCCCAGCATTTT. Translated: CATSDAGQPQHF.

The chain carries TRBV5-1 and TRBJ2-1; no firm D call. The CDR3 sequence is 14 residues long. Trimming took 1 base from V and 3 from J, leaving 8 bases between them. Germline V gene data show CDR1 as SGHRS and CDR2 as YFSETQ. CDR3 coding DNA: TGCGCCAGCAGCTTGCAGGAAGTCTACAATGAGCAGTTCTTC. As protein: CASSLQEVYNEQFF.

The CDR3 sequence is CASNTGRAETQYF. CDR3 DNA: TGTGCCAGCAATACAGGGCGTGCCGAGACCCAGTACTTC. This rearrangement joins TRBV6-6 to TRBJ2-5; maybe TRBD1 (6 bases). Germline V gene data show CDR1 as MNHNY and CDR2 as SVGAGI (reference sequence). Trimming took 7 bases from V and 5 from J, leaving 14 bases between them. The CDR3 is 13 residues long.

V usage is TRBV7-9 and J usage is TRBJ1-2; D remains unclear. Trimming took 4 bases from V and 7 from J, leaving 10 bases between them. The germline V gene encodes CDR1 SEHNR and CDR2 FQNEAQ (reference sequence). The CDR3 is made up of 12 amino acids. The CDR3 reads CASSSYSGGYTF. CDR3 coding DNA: TGTGCCAGCAGCTCCTATTCGGGTGGCTACACCTTC.

The CDR3 loop is CASSESGREKLFF. The CDR3 DNA sequence: TGTGCCAGCAGTGAATCAGGGAGGGAAAAACTGTTTTTT. This chain uses TRBV6-1 with TRBJ1-4; weak D call: TRBD1 (5 bases). Trimming cost V 2 bases and J 8 bases, with 9 bases left between them. The CDR3 has 13 amino acids. Looked up from germline, CDR1 is MNHNS and CDR2 is SASEGT.